The 28 T cell receptor beta chains reported below all come from one sample, sequenced in a study of control samples from healthy donors and cancer patients. Data came from immunoSEQ multiplex PCR; TCRdb stores just in-frame clones and leaves some out. This table holds fewer than 300,000 clones, about four fifths found once. The sample was PBMCs. These receptors were taken from a woman aged 55-75 years with lung cancer.

The V call is TRBV11-3, the J call TRBJ2-3; 8 nucleotides match TRBD2. CDR1 SGHNT and CDR2 YENEEA come from the germline V gene. The ends lost 5 bases at V and 0 bases at J; junction bases unmatched: 4. This CDR3 is 15 amino acids long. The DNA of the CDR3 is TGTGCCAGCAGCAGAGCGGGAGTAAGCACAGATACGCAGTATTTT. Translation: CASSRAGVSTDTQYF.

This rearrangement joins TRBV6-6 to TRBJ1-1; D is ambiguous. Germline values: CDR1 MNHNY, CDR2 SVGAGI (reference sequence). Trimming took 6 bases from V and 1 from J, leaving 9 bases between them. CDR3 size: 13 residues. The CDR3 sequence: CASSLAENTEAFF. CDR3 bases: TGTGCCAGCAGCTTGGCGGAGAACACTGAAGCTTTCTTT.

The chain links TRBV20-1 to TRBJ1-4; D uncertain. Germline-derived CDR1 and CDR2 are DFQATT and SNEGSKA (reference sequence). Trimming cost V 5 bases and J 8 bases, with 9 bases left between them. The CDR3 runs 11 residues. CDR3 region: CSAPDMEKLFF. The CDR3 bases are TGCAGTGCTCCGGATATGGAAAAACTGTTTTTT.

A word on this clone: This may arise from a read error, as a much more abundant clone is one base away. The same CDR3 can be traced to other DNA sequences in this sample. The chain combines TRBV7-9 with TRBJ2-7, with TRBD1 identical over 9 bases. Germline V gene lookup returns CDR1 SEHNR and CDR2 FQNEAQ (reference sequence). The CDR3 has 14 amino acids. Trimming took 5 bases from V and 2 from J; bases not matched to a gene: 4. The CDR3 reads CASSPGQGPYEQYF. For the CDR3, the DNA is TGTGCCAGCAGCCCAGGACAGGGGCCCTACGAGCAGTACTTC.

The genes are TRBV3-1 (or the pseudogene TRBV3-2) and TRBJ2-7, with 9 bases lining up with TRBD2. The CDR3 consists of 15 residues. V shed 7 bases and J 4 bases; nucleotides not matched to a gene: 11. Germline CDR1 and CDR2: LGHDT and YNNKEL (reference sequence). The CDR3, as DNA: TGTGCCAGCAAAAAGGCGGCGGGAGGGCCTTACGAGCAGTACTTC. Protein sequence: CASKKAAGGPYEQYF.

The rearrangement uses TRBV5-1 and TRBJ1-4; D not certain. The germline V gene encodes CDR1 SGHRS and CDR2 YFSETQ. The CDR3 contains 14 residues. The ends were cut back, 0 bases at V and 4 bases at J, with 7 bases in the middle. The CDR3 nucleotides read TGCGCCAGCAGCTTGGGGGGAATTAATGAAAAACTGTTTTTT. Its translation: CASSLGGINEKLFF.

The V call is TRBV10-2, the J call TRBJ1-1; D is uncertain. V was clipped by 3 bases and J by 6 bases, with 14 bases between them. The CDR3 runs to 14 residues. Germline CDR1 is WSHSY and CDR2 is SAAADI. CDR3 in DNA: TGCGCCAGCAGTGATGGGTGGGGTACACCTGAAGCTTTCTTT. Translation gives CASSDGWGTPEAFF.

This chain connects TRBV2 to TRBJ2-7; D is perhaps TRBD1 (6 bases). Per the germline V gene, CDR1 is SNHLY and CDR2 is FYNNEI. CDR3 length: 12 amino acids. V was cut by 7 bases and J by 4 bases, with 11 bases left in between. The CDR3 protein is CASTGTPYEQYF. The CDR3 coding sequence is TGTGCCAGCACCGGGACACCATACGAGCAGTACTTC.

Notes on this clone: Different DNA sequences within this sample yield the same CDR3. The genes are TRBV6-5 and TRBJ2-5; no definite D call. The CDR3 extends over 10 amino acids. The germline V gene encodes CDR1 MNHEY and CDR2 SVGAGI. Trimming took off 7 bases at V and 5 bases at J, with 5 bases between the two ends. The CDR3 loop is CASTEETQYF. The CDR3 coding sequence is TGTGCCAGCACGGAGGAGACCCAGTACTTC.

The chain combines TRBV5-4 with TRBJ2-7; 7 bases map to TRBD2. V shed 0 bases, J shed 5 bases, and the junction held 5 bases outside the gene matches. In germline, CDR1 is SGHNT, CDR2 YYREEE (reference sequence). CDR3 size: 14 residues. The CDR3 bases are TGTGCCAGCAGCTTGGGCGGGGGTTTACACGAGCAGTACTTC. Protein: CASSLGGGLHEQYF.

This chain uses TRBV5-1 with TRBJ2-5; D remains ambiguous. The CDR3 runs to 13 residues. Germline V CDR1 and CDR2: SGHRS, YFSETQ. Trimming shortened V by 2 bases and J by 5 bases, and 10 bases separated the two germline ends. CDR3: CASSFLVEETQYF. DNA for the CDR3: TGCGCCAGCAGCTTCCTAGTGGAGGAGACCCAGTACTTC.

This sequence joins TRBV12-3 or TRBV12-4 and TRBJ2-5, with D uncertain. The CDR3 covers 12 residues. Trimming stripped 5 bases from V and 2 bases from J, with 6 bases between. In DNA, the CDR3 is TGTGCCAGCAGTCCCATACAAGAGACCCAGTACTTC. It yields the protein CASSPIQETQYF.

The chain uses TRBV15 and TRBJ1-1; no clear D. Germline V gene data show CDR1 as LNHNV and CDR2 as YYDKDF (reference sequence). The CDR3 sequence is 13 residues long. Trimming cost V 0 bases and J 4 bases, with 6 bases left between them. The CDR3, as DNA: TGTGCCACCAGCAGAGACAGTGGCACTGAAGCTTTCTTT. It yields the protein CATSRDSGTEAFF.

The chain couples TRBV5-4 to TRBJ1-1; 9 bases map to TRBD1. V trimming: 4 bases; J trimming: 4 bases; junction bases outside the gene matches: 8. Looked up from germline, CDR1 is SGHNT and CDR2 is YYREEE (reference sequence). CDR3 length equals 15 residues. CDR3 sequence: CASSGDRVLVTEAFF. In DNA form, the CDR3 reads TGTGCCAGCAGCGGGGACAGGGTTTTAGTCACTGAAGCTTTCTTT.

The count of this clone is one. J is TRBJ2-7 and V is TRBV28, with D maybe TRBD1 (6 bases). Germline assignment: CDR1 MDHEN and CDR2 SYDVKM. CDR3 length equals 14 residues. Between the trimmed V and J ends, which lost 6 bases and 2 bases, there was a span of 14 bases. CDR3 residues: CASRNTGSTYEQYF. CDR3 DNA: TGTGCCAGCAGGAACACAGGGTCCACCTACGAGCAGTACTTC.

Concerning this clone itself: This specimen includes other DNA sequences encoding the same CDR3. This chain joins TRBV9 and TRBJ2-2, with D hard to call. The CDR3 extends over 13 amino acids. The V and J ends lost 0 bases and 2 bases respectively, with 2 bases between them. In germline, CDR1 is SGDLS, CDR2 YYNGEE. The CDR3 bases are TGTGCCAGCAGCGTAGGCAACACCGGGGAGCTGTTTTTT. Amino acids: CASSVGNTGELFF.

The J gene is TRBJ2-5, the V gene TRBV6-5, with a weak D call TRBD2 (7 bases). Trimming removed 2 bases at V and 1 base at J, with 14 bases between. The CDR3 is 16 residues long. Germline V gene data show CDR1 as MNHEY and CDR2 as SVGAGI. The CDR3: CASSYRGAVPQETQYF. CDR3 nucleotide sequence: TGTGCCAGCAGTTACCGGGGGGCCGTCCCCCAAGAGACCCAGTACTTC.

The J gene is TRBJ1-1, the V gene TRBV28; D is unclear. This CDR3 spans 14 amino acids. Trimming stripped 8 bases from V and 1 base from J, with 14 bases between. Germline CDR1 MDHEN, CDR2 SYDVKM. The CDR3 here is CASDLAGKNTEAFF. Written as DNA, the CDR3 is TGTGCCAGCGACCTGGCGGGAAAGAACACTGAAGCTTTCTTT.

The gene calls are TRBV11-2 and TRBJ2-1; TRBD2 aligns across 9 bases. Germline CDR1 is SGHAT and CDR2 is FQNNGV. The CDR3 contains 15 residues. Losses at the gene ends were 5 bases for V and 5 bases for J; bases not matched to a gene: 7. The CDR3 nucleotides read TGTGCCAGCAGCAACCTAGCGGGGATAGACAATGAGCAGTTCTTC. Amino acids: CASSNLAGIDNEQFF.

The V and J genes are TRBV18 and TRBJ1-5; D gene ambiguous. V shed 4 bases and J shed 5 bases, with 9 bases lying between them. The CDR3 totals 13 residues. Germline CDR1 KGHSH, CDR2 LQKENI. CDR3 protein: CASSLDLDQPQHF. Written as DNA, the CDR3 is TGTGCCAGCTCACTTGACTTGGATCAGCCCCAGCATTTT.

The gene calls are TRBV3-1 (or the pseudogene TRBV3-2) and TRBJ2-7, with no clear D. This CDR3 is built from 12 residues. The V and J ends lost 2 bases and 7 bases respectively, with 9 bases between them. Germline lookup yields CDR1 LGHDT and CDR2 YNNKEL (reference sequence). The CDR3, as DNA: TGTGCCAGCAGCCAAAGGGCGCTTGAGCAGTACTTC. Translating gives CASSQRALEQYF.

The chain carries TRBV3-1 (or the pseudogene TRBV3-2) and TRBJ2-1; D unclear. The V and J ends lost 4 bases and 10 bases respectively, with 14 bases between them. Germline V gives CDR1 LGHDT, CDR2 YNNKEL (reference sequence). This CDR3 spans 13 amino acids. CDR3 DNA sequence: TGTGCCAGCAGCCCCCCCCGGGTACGGGAGCAGTTCTTC. It encodes CASSPPRVREQFF.

This chain joins TRBV11-2 and TRBJ1-5; tentatively, D is TRBD1 (5 bases). The ends were cut back, 1 base at V and 1 base at J, with 11 bases in the middle. Germline V gene sequence: CDR1 SGHAT, CDR2 FQNNGV. CDR3 length equals 16 residues. CDR3 protein: CASSLGTGKSNQPQHF. In nucleotides, the CDR3 is TGTGCCAGCAGCTTAGGAACAGGAAAGAGCAATCAGCCCCAGCATTTT.

This chain joins TRBV5-6 and TRBJ1-1, with unresolved D. CDR1 is SGHDT and CDR2 is YYEEEE in the germline V gene. This CDR3 spans 15 amino acids. The V gene lost 3 bases and the J gene lost 5 bases, with 17 bases spanning the gap. The CDR3 region is CASSSALISRTEAFF. The CDR3 DNA sequence: TGTGCCAGCAGCTCGGCCCTGATAAGCCGGACTGAAGCTTTCTTT.

The gene calls are TRBV30 and TRBJ1-5, with 8 bases lining up with TRBD2. The assigned J gene may be wrong: the sequence end matches TRBJ2-3 better. The length of the CDR3 is 13 residues. From germline, CDR1 is GTSNPN and CDR2 SVGIG (reference sequence). DNA for the CDR3: TGTGCCTGGAGTGCCGGGGGGGGCAGGCCTCAGTATTTT. This codes for CAWSAGGGRPQYF.

The chain employs TRBV7-2 and TRBJ2-7; 9 bases are shared with TRBD1. The CDR3 is 15 amino acids. J was trimmed by 3 bases and V by 3 bases; bases with no gene match: 6. The germline gives CDR1 SGHTA, CDR2 FQGNSA. DNA for the CDR3: TGTGCCAGCAGCTTTCCGGACAGGGGCTTCTACGAGCAGTACTTC. Translated: CASSFPDRGFYEQYF.

The CDR3, as DNA: TGTGCCAGCTCACCCTTTGGCGGTAATGAAAAACTGTTTTTT. Translated: CASSPFGGNEKLFF. This sequence joins TRBV18 and TRBJ1-4; no firm D call. Germline CDR1 KGHSH, CDR2 LQKENI. The CDR3 has 14 amino acids. Trimming stripped 3 bases from V and 4 bases from J, with 9 bases between.

This chain links TRBV3-1 (or the pseudogene TRBV3-2) with TRBJ2-2; D may be TRBD2 (6 bases). Per the germline V gene, CDR1 is LGHDT and CDR2 is YNNKEL (reference sequence). The V end lost 1 base, the J end lost 5 bases, and 11 bases lay between the germline ends. The CDR3 has 15 amino acids. The CDR3: CASSQGRGRTGELFF. The CDR3 nucleotides read TGTGCCAGCAGCCAAGGTAGAGGGAGGACCGGGGAGCTGTTTTTT.